This T cell receptor (beta chain) comes out of a study of blood T cell repertoires in COVID-19. Study context: COVID-19 samples from acute and convalescent phases originated in the United States, Italy and Spain.

Per the germline V gene, CDR1 is LNHDA and CDR2 is SQIVND (reference sequence). V was clipped by 6 bases and J by 0 bases; unmatched bases: 2. This CDR3 is built from 14 residues. Authors' analysis steps: How many nucleated cells were present was estimated from reference gene primer amplification. Sequencing used immunoSEQ multiplex PCR; TCRdb keeps in-frame clones, though not all of them. V, J and clone size are those of that table, while D and trimming were read from the DNA. The data show about 51,000 clones, with approximately 86% seen just once and around 4.6% held by the top ten. The genes are TRBV19 and TRBJ2-1; 7 bases agree with TRBD1. The sequenced material came from peripheral blood. This receptor was taken from a man older than 75 with active COVID-19. The CDR3 sequence: CASRGDSSYNEQFF. CDR3 nucleotides: TGTGCCAGTAGGGGGGACAGCTCCTACAATGAGCAGTTCTTC.